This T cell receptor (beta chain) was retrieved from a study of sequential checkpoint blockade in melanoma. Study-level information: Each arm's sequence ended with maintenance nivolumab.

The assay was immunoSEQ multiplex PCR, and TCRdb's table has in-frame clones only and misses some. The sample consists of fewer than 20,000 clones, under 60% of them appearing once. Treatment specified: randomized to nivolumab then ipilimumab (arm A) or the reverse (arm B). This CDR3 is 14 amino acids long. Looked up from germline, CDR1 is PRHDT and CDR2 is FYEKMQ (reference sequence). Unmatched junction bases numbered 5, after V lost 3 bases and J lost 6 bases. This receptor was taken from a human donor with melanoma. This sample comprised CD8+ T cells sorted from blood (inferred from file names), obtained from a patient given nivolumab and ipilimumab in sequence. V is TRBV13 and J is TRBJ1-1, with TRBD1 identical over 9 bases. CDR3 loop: CASSLTGGLAEAFF. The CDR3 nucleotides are TGTGCCAGCAGCTTGACAGGGGGTTTGGCTGAAGCTTTCTTT. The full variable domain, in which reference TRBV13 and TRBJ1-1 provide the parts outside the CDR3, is AAGVIQSPRHLIKEKRETATLKCYPIPRHDTVYWYQQGPGQDPQFLISFYEKMQSDKGSIPDRFSAQQFSDYHSELNMSSLELGDSALYFCASSLTGGLAEAFFGQGTRLTVV.